The T cell receptor (beta chain) described here comes from a study of blood T cell repertoires in COVID-19. As for the study in general: Some COVID-19 samples were acute and others convalescent; all came from the United States, Italy and Spain. Sources were T cells, B-cell-depleted T cells, or PBMCs; the material itself was cDNA or gDNA.

Original processing notes: Cell counts per sample came from amplifying reference gene primers. Generated by immunoSEQ multiplex PCR, the TCRdb table keeps only in-frame clones and is missing some. Clonal size and the V and J genes are those of that table, whereas D and trimming came from the DNA. In the table there are fewer than 65,000 clones, 82% of which are singletons. Trimming removed 2 bases at V and 5 bases at J, with 9 bases between. Germline V gives CDR1 MDHEN, CDR2 SYDVKM. The length of the CDR3 is 13 residues. The genes are TRBV28 and TRBJ1-2; maybe TRBD1 (5 bases). This sequence originates from a man in his 60s with acute or convalescent COVID-19. The source material was peripheral blood. CDR3 residues: CASSLVGLYGYTF. CDR3 nucleotide sequence: TGTGCCAGCAGTTTAGTGGGGCTTTATGGCTACACCTTC.